A single T cell receptor beta chain is shown here with its context. The sample comes from a study of blood T cell repertoires in COVID-19. Whole-study context: COVID-19 samples collected from the United States, Italy and Spain covered acute and convalescent phases. The analysed material was cDNA or gDNA that came from T cells, B-cell-depleted T cells, or PBMCs.

Germline values: CDR1 SGDLS, CDR2 YYNGEE. Trimming at V came to 3 bases and at J to 5 bases, leaving 14 bases not matched to a gene. CDR3 length: 18 residues. Original handling: Nucleated cell number was recorded as an estimate derived from reference gene primer amplification. Sequencing was performed with immunoSEQ multiplex PCR; in TCRdb, only in-frame clones are kept and a portion is missing. The V and J calls and clone size come from that table; D and trimming were worked out from the DNA. The repertoire holds roughly 190,000 clones, with around nine tenths as singletons. This receptor was obtained from a man younger than 35 with active or convalescent COVID-19. Sample: peripheral blood. The V gene is TRBV9, the J gene TRBJ2-3; 11 bases agree with TRBD2. CDR3 in amino acids: CASSAPEVAGGPVDTQYF. CDR3 bases: TGTGCCAGCAGCGCCCCTGAGGTAGCGGGAGGGCCCGTAGATACGCAGTATTTT. Drawing the rest from reference TRBV9 and TRBJ2-3, the complete variable domain is DSGVTQTPKHLITATGQRVTLRCSPRSGDLSVYWYQQSLDQGLQFLIQYYNGEERAKGNILERFSAQQFPDLHSELNLSSLELGDSALYFCASSAPEVAGGPVDTQYFGPGTRLTVL.